This T cell receptor (beta chain) emerged from a study of OX40 agonist ivuxolimab in advanced cancers. Whole-study context: While on treatment, patients had intravenous ivuxolimab at 0.01 to 10 mg/kg every 2 weeks. Dose-escalation patients suffered from hepatocellular carcinoma, melanoma, renal cell or head and neck cancer. Study-wide findings and caveats: What antigens the expanded peripheral T cells recognized was never established.

Points on this clone: The antigen remains undetermined.

Using immunoSEQ multiplex PCR, the repertoire was profiled, and TCRdb retains in-frame clones only, with some absent. The table includes some 90,000 clones, more than 70% detected once. Looked up from germline, CDR1 is SEHNR and CDR2 is FQNEAQ (reference sequence). The CDR3 covers 18 residues. The trim removed 5 bases at V and 0 bases at J, leaving 12 bases unmatched. The chain combines TRBV7-9 with TRBJ2-3; 9 bases map to TRBD2. The sequencing used CD4+ or CD8+ T cells sorted from blood, collected in a trial of the OX40 agonist ivuxolimab. This TCR was sampled from an adult with an advanced solid tumor such as melanoma, head and neck, liver or kidney cancer. DNA of the CDR3: TGTGCCAGCAGCCAAATAGCGGGAGCCCTTCCTAGCACAGATACGCAGTATTTT. Amino acids: CASSQIAGALPSTDTQYF.